The source of this T cell receptor (beta chain) is a study of blood T cell repertoires in COVID-19. Looking at the study overall: Whether acute or convalescent, the COVID-19 samples came from the United States, Italy and Spain. PBMCs, B-cell-depleted T cells, or T cells were the source of the cDNA or gDNA that made up the material.

Original analysis: Estimated nucleated cell counts came from reference gene primer amplification. The method was immunoSEQ multiplex PCR; TCRdb's version includes in-frame clones alone and lacks a portion of them. D and trimming come from the DNA, and the V and J calls and clone size come from that table. This table has some 14,000 clones, about 83% appearing once. The CDR3 has 13 residues. Germline CDR1 is SGHAT and CDR2 is FQNNGV. V was trimmed by 6 bases and J by 16 bases, leaving 22 bases between them. The chain carries TRBV11-2 and TRBJ2-1; possible D gene TRBD2, 7 bases. This sequence originates from a human donor with active COVID-19. The donor label of this sample is uncertain. Sequenced input: peripheral blood. The CDR3 is CASSLGLEGDKFF. In DNA, the CDR3 is TGTGCCAGCAGTCTCGGACTAGAGGGGGATAAATTCTTC.